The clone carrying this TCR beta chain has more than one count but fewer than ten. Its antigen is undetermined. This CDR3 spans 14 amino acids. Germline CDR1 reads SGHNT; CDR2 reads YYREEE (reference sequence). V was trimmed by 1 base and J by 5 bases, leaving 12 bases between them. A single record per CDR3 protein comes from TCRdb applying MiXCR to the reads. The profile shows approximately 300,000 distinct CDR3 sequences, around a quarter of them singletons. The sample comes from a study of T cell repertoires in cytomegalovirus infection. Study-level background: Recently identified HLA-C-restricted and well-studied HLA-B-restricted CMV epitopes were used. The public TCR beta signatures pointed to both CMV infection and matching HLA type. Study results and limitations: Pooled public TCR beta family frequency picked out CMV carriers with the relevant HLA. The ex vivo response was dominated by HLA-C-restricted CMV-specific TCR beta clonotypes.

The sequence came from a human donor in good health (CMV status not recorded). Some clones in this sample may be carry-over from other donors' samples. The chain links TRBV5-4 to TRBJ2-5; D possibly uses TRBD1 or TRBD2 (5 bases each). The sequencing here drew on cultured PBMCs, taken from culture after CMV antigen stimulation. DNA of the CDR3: TGTGCCAGCAGCTTGCAGCAGGGACGGGAGACCCAGTACTTC. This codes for CASSLQQGRETQYF.